These 16 T cell receptor beta chains were sequenced from one sample in a study of T cells after yellow fever vaccination. TCRdb re-called the 5' RACE reads through MiXCR, storing one row per CDR3 protein. The table records 500,000 to 700,000 distinct CDR3 sequences, 15% to 20% of them present only once. The source was PBMCs, collected 15 days after the yellow fever booster vaccination. The source of these receptors is a man in his thirties or forties who received the YFV17D yellow fever vaccine.

This chain joins TRBV14 and TRBJ2-1; perhaps TRBD1 as D (5 bases). CDR1 SGHDN and CDR2 FVKESK come from the germline V gene. The V and J ends lost 2 bases and 2 bases respectively, with 7 bases between them. The CDR3 consists of 14 residues. CDR3 DNA sequence: TGTGCCAGCAGCCAAAGGGGTGCCTACAATGAGCAGTTCTTC. Translation gives CASSQRGAYNEQFF. The full variable domain, its missing parts supplied by reference TRBV14 and TRBJ2-1, is EAGVTQFPSHSVIEKGQTVTLRCDPISGHDNLYWYRRVMGKEIKFLLHFVKESKQDESGMPNNRFLAERTGGTYSTLKVQPAELEDSGVYFCASSQRGAYNEQFFGPGTRLTVL.

In this sample, this clonotype turned up a few times. The V and J genes are TRBV7-9 and TRBJ2-7, with D perhaps given as TRBD1 or TRBD2 (5 bases each). V lost 5 bases to trimming and J lost 7 bases, with 12 bases between them. The CDR3 runs to 12 residues. CDR1 and CDR2 (germline): SEHNR, FQNEAQ (reference sequence). CDR3 in DNA: TGTGCCAGCAGCCTTCGGTGGGGGGAGCAGTACTTC. Residues: CASSLRWGEQYF.

J is TRBJ2-5 and V is TRBV12-3 or TRBV12-4; D unclear. This CDR3 has 14 residues. Trimming shortened V by 3 bases and J by 5 bases, and 13 bases separated the two germline ends. CDR3 coding DNA: TGTGCCAGCAGTTTCTTAGGGTCCCTGGAGACCCAGTACTTC. It is translated as CASSFLGSLETQYF.

This clonotype was counted a few times. This chain joins TRBV5-5 and TRBJ2-3; D is uncertain. Germline V gene data show CDR1 as SGHKS and CDR2 as YYEKEE (reference sequence). Trimming pared 1 base from V and 9 bases from J, leaving 15 bases between. The CDR3 has 14 residues. CDR3 coding DNA: TGTGCCAGCAGCTTGCCTGGAGTGTTAGGAACGCAGTATTTT. This encodes CASSLPGVLGTQYF.

The rearrangement links TRBV10-3 to TRBJ2-7; D possibly corresponds to TRBD1 (5 bases). Germline V lookup: CDR1 ENHRY, CDR2 SYGVKD. This CDR3 region has 14 residues. V was cut by 2 bases and J by 3 bases, with 11 bases left in between. The CDR3 coding sequence is TGTGCCATCAGTGAGGGGGCAGTAAGCTACGAGCAGTACTTC. Translation: CAISEGAVSYEQYF.

J is TRBJ2-1 and V is TRBV21-1; TRBD1 reflects the table's D call only, with no check against the DNA. TRBV21-1 is a pseudogene segment. CDR3 length: 17 amino acids. CDR3 DNA sequence: TGTGCCAGCAGCAATGCCCTAGCGGGGGCCTCCTACAATGAGCAGTTCTTC. This translates into CASSNALAGASYNEQFF.

The chain uses TRBV9 and TRBJ2-6, with 8 positions matching TRBD1. The CDR3 spans 17 residues. With 3 bases clipped from V and 2 bases from J, the junction kept 7 bases outside the gene matches. Germline CDR1 is SGDLS and CDR2 is YYNGEE. CDR3 bases: TGTGCCAGCAGCGAGTCGACAGGGGTGGCTGGGGCCAACGTCCTGACTTTC. Translating gives CASSESTGVAGANVLTF.

The genes are TRBV5-1 and TRBJ1-2; TRBD1 aligns across 9 bases. After removal of 5 bases from V and 6 bases from J, the junction contained 8 bases not matched to a gene. The CDR3 spans 14 residues. Germline-derived CDR1 and CDR2 are SGHRS and YFSETQ. In nucleotides, the CDR3 is TGCGCCAGCAGGGAGATACAGGGGGCAAATGGCTACACCTTC. As protein: CASREIQGANGYTF.

V usage is TRBV6-2 or TRBV6-3 and J usage is TRBJ2-7, with 10 bases lining up with TRBD2. This CDR3 has 17 residues. Germline lookup yields CDR1 MNHEY and CDR2 SVGEGT. Losses at the gene ends were 0 bases for V and 4 bases for J; bases not matched to a gene: 9. CDR3 DNA: TGTGCCAGCAGTTACTCGAGATTAGCGGGAGGATTTTACGAGCAGTACTTC. Translated: CASSYSRLAGGFYEQYF.

The V and J genes are TRBV5-1 and TRBJ1-1; D is possibly TRBD1 (5 bases). V was cut by 3 bases and J by 0 bases, with 12 bases left in between. Germline values: CDR1 SGHRS, CDR2 YFSETQ. CDR3 length equals 15 residues. The CDR3 loop is CASSYETAMNTEAFF. In DNA form, the CDR3 reads TGCGCCAGCAGCTACGAGACAGCCATGAACACTGAAGCTTTCTTT.

This clonotype was seen ten or more times. The chain has TRBV3-1 and TRBJ2-5; possibly TRBD2 for D (5 bases). The V gene lost 3 bases and the J gene lost 0 bases, with 8 bases spanning the gap. CDR1 and CDR2 from the germline V gene are LGHDT and YNNKEL (reference sequence). The CDR3 loop spans 14 amino acids. In DNA form, the CDR3 reads TGTGCCAGCAGCCAGGCGAGGGACCAAGAGACCCAGTACTTC. Its protein product is CASSQARDQETQYF.

This clonotype was picked up a small number of times. The rearrangement uses TRBV20-1 and TRBJ2-3; D might be TRBD1 or TRBD2, each matching 5 bases. CDR3 length: 15 residues. The V gene's germline CDR1 is DFQATT and CDR2 SNEGSKA (reference sequence). The V and J ends lost 3 bases and 2 bases respectively, with 15 bases between them. The CDR3 bases are TGCAGTGCTAGGTCCCGGGACCCTTACACAGATACGCAGTATTTT. It yields the protein CSARSRDPYTDTQYF.

The chain recombines TRBV7-2 with TRBJ2-5; D not certain. From germline, CDR1 is SGHTA and CDR2 FQGNSA. V lost 5 bases, J lost 1 base, and 11 bases lay in between. CDR3 size: 14 residues. CDR3 protein: CASSPLVRQETQYF. In nucleotides, the CDR3 is TGTGCCAGCAGCCCCCTGGTACGCCAAGAGACCCAGTACTTC. The whole variable domain, filled in from reference TRBV7-2 and TRBJ2-5, reads GAGVSQSPSNKVTEKGKDVELRCDPISGHTALYWYRQSLGQGLEFLIYFQGNSAPDKSGLPSDRFSAERTGGSVSTLTIQRTQQEDSAVYLCASSPLVRQETQYFGPGTRLLVL.

This clonotype was counted many times. This chain joins TRBV12-3 or TRBV12-4 and TRBJ2-1; 8 nucleotides line up with TRBD1. There are 12 residues in the CDR3. V shed 6 bases, J shed 6 bases, and the junction held 1 base outside the gene matches. The CDR3 DNA is TGTGCCAGCAGCACAGGGGGCAATGAGCAGTTCTTC. Translating gives CASSTGGNEQFF.

This clonotype was picked up a small number of times. The rearrangement links TRBV5-5 to TRBJ2-5, with D tentatively TRBD1 (5 bases). The CDR3 has 16 amino acids. Trimming stripped 0 bases from V and 1 base from J, with 13 bases between. Germline CDR1 is SGHKS and CDR2 is YYEKEE (reference sequence). CDR3 in amino acids: CASSLVVRAGQETQYF. The CDR3 nucleotides are TGTGCCAGCAGCTTGGTCGTCAGGGCTGGCCAAGAGACCCAGTACTTC. Full variable domain (missing parts from reference TRBV5-5 and TRBJ2-5): DAGVTQSPTHLIKTRGQQVTLRCSPISGHKSVSWYQQVLGQGPQFIFQYYEKEERGRGNFPDRFSARQFPNYSSELNVNALLLGDSALYLCASSLVVRAGQETQYFGPGTRLLVL.

This clonotype was counted a few times. The rearrangement uses TRBV4-3 and TRBJ2-7; D ambiguous. This CDR3 is built from 15 residues. Germline loops: CDR1 LGHNA, CDR2 YSLEER. Deletions cut 0 bases from V and 4 bases from J, with 13 bases between. The CDR3 region has the DNA TGCGCCAGCAGCCAAGATTCTGGGGTAGTTTACGAGCAGTACTTC. Its translation: CASSQDSGVVYEQYF.